The 16 T cell receptor beta chains below all came from one sample that was sequenced in a study of T cell responses to AZD1222 COVID-19 vaccine. This table comes from immunoSEQ multiplex PCR, and its TCRdb copy is limited to in-frame clones, with some not included. This table has 120,000 to 150,000 clones, about 93% appearing once. Material: peripheral blood, obtained on day 0 of AZD1222 vaccination. The receptors come from an adult in good health.

The V call is TRBV5-1, the J call TRBJ1-4; TRBD1 matches at 8 bases. After removal of 3 bases from V and 8 bases from J, the junction contained 6 bases not matched to a gene. CDR3 length: 14 residues. The germline V gene encodes CDR1 SGHRS and CDR2 YFSETQ. DNA of the CDR3: TGCGCCAGCAGCTACGACAGGGGTAGGGAAAAACTGTTTTTT. Amino acids: CASSYDRGREKLFF.

V usage is TRBV5-4 and J usage is TRBJ1-4, with D possibly TRBD1 on 6 matching bases. The CDR3 contains 17 residues. The germline V gene encodes CDR1 SGHNT and CDR2 YYREEE (reference sequence). V was cut by 3 bases and J by 0 bases, with 15 bases left in between. The CDR3 sequence: CASSSRKGDPTNEKLFF. As DNA, the CDR3 is TGTGCCAGCAGCTCCCGGAAGGGGGATCCAACTAATGAAAAACTGTTTTTT.

The genes are TRBV11-2 and TRBJ2-1; TRBD2 matches at 8 bases. The germline gives CDR1 SGHAT, CDR2 FQNNGV. The CDR3 length is 14 residues. J was trimmed by 9 bases and V by 3 bases; bases with no gene match: 7. CDR3 bases: TGTGCCAGCAGCTTCCGACGGGAGGGGAGTGAGCAGTTCTTC. The encoded protein is CASSFRREGSEQFF.

This rearrangement joins TRBV5-6 to TRBJ1-1; TRBD1 is a possible D gene (6 bases). Trimming pared 3 bases from V and 1 base from J, leaving 13 bases between. The CDR3 has 15 residues. CDR1 is SGHDT, CDR2 YYEEEE, per germline. The CDR3: CASSSQGLGNTEAFF. The CDR3 DNA sequence: TGTGCCAGCAGCTCCCAGGGGTTGGGGAACACTGAAGCTTTCTTT.

The V and J genes are TRBV6-5 and TRBJ1-2; TRBD1 might be the D (5 bases). The CDR3 is 15 residues long. V was pared by 5 bases and J by 2 bases, with 15 bases between. The V gene's germline CDR1 is MNHEY and CDR2 SVGAGI. CDR3: CASSRQGDGNYGYTF. In nucleotides, the CDR3 is TGTGCCAGCAGTCGGCAGGGTGATGGGAACTATGGCTACACCTTC.

The chain employs TRBV10-3 and TRBJ1-1, with D possibly matching TRBD1 (5 bases). Per the germline V gene, CDR1 is ENHRY and CDR2 is SYGVKD. The germline V and J ends were trimmed by 0 bases and 5 bases, with 13 bases remaining between them. The CDR3 is 15 residues long. CDR3 DNA: TGTGCCATCAGTGAGTCGGGGCAGGGTGGGACTGAAGCTTTCTTT. This translates into CAISESGQGGTEAFF.

A single count supports this clone. This chain joins TRBV19 and TRBJ1-2; D gene ambiguous. The CDR3 covers 17 residues. V was pared by 0 bases and J by 2 bases, with 16 bases between. Germline CDR1 is LNHDA and CDR2 is SQIVND (reference sequence). CDR3 sequence reads: CASSIDGSYASNYGYTF. Written as DNA, the CDR3 is TGTGCCAGTAGTATAGATGGGAGTTACGCCTCCAACTATGGCTACACCTTC.

V is TRBV6-5 and J is TRBJ2-7, with D perhaps TRBD2 (6 bases). This CDR3 has 12 residues. V gave up 6 bases and J gave up 3 bases, with 9 bases separating them. Germline V gene sequence: CDR1 MNHEY, CDR2 SVGAGI. The DNA for the CDR3 is TGTGCCAGCAGCCCCGGGGGCTACGAGCAGTACTTC. It codes for CASSPGGYEQYF.

The J gene is TRBJ1-6, the V gene TRBV9; 7 bases line up with TRBD1. The junction had 2 bases not matched to a gene; V was cut back by 0 bases and J by 5 bases. Germline V lookup: CDR1 SGDLS, CDR2 YYNGEE. This CDR3 comprises 15 residues. CDR3 amino acids: CASSVAGGDNSPLHF. In DNA form, the CDR3 reads TGTGCCAGCAGCGTAGCAGGGGGTGATAATTCACCCCTCCACTTT.

V and J are TRBV11-2 and TRBJ1-1; TRBD1 matches at 12 bases. This CDR3 contains 15 residues. V shed 5 bases, J shed 7 bases, and the junction held 8 bases outside the gene matches. CDR1 is SGHAT and CDR2 is FQNNGV in the germline V gene. This CDR3 reads CASSLTGTGGVEAFF. The CDR3 DNA reads TGTGCCAGCAGCCTGACCGGGACAGGGGGCGTTGAAGCTTTCTTT.

V gene TRBV6-5 combines with J gene TRBJ1-6; tentatively, D is TRBD1 (6 bases). This CDR3 has 15 amino acids. Germline CDR1 and CDR2: MNHEY and SVGAGI. Trimming removed 2 bases at V and 9 bases at J, with 14 bases between. The CDR3 DNA follows: TGTGCCAGCAGTTACGGACGGCAGGGGAGTTCACCCCTCCACTTT. Translation: CASSYGRQGSSPLHF.

The CDR3: CASSLRKPGQLFIYGYTF. The CDR3 DNA is TGTGCCAGCAGCTTGCGAAAGCCGGGACAGCTATTTATCTATGGCTACACCTTC. The chain has TRBV7-8 and TRBJ1-2; 7 nucleotides line up with TRBD1. Looked up from germline, CDR1 is SGHVS and CDR2 is FQNEAQ. After removal of 3 bases from V and 4 bases from J, the junction contained 17 bases not matched to a gene. The CDR3 is made up of 18 amino acids.

This clone was seen only a few times. This chain links TRBV7-2 with TRBJ1-2, with 7 nucleotides matching TRBD1. This CDR3 has 14 amino acids. V shed 4 bases and J 6 bases; nucleotides not matched to a gene: 8. CDR1 SGHTA and CDR2 FQGNSA come from the germline V gene. CDR3 nucleotide sequence: TGTGCCAGCAGCTCGTACCAGGGGGAGAATGGCTACACCTTC. Translated: CASSSYQGENGYTF.

The V gene is TRBV7-9, the J gene TRBJ2-5; D remains ambiguous. The CDR3 is 13 residues long. V was shortened by 5 bases and J by 2 bases, with 9 bases between the two germline ends. The germline V gene encodes CDR1 SEHNR and CDR2 FQNEAQ (reference sequence). The CDR3 sequence: CASSSRAQETQYF. CDR3 in DNA: TGTGCCAGCAGCAGCCGGGCACAAGAGACCCAGTACTTC.

The chain has TRBV19 and TRBJ1-5, with TRBD1 as a possible D gene (6 bases). Between the trimmed V and J ends, which lost 7 bases and 4 bases, there was a span of 20 bases. This CDR3 region has 16 residues. Germline CDR1 is LNHDA and CDR2 is SQIVND (reference sequence). CDR3 sequence: CASTSISPQGNQPQHF. CDR3 nucleotides: TGTGCCAGTACCAGTATATCCCCCCAGGGGAATCAGCCCCAGCATTTT.

The genes are TRBV5-6 and TRBJ2-7; perhaps TRBD2 as D (6 bases). Deletions cut 4 bases from V and 0 bases from J, with 8 bases between. The CDR3 is 13 residues long. Germline V gene lookup returns CDR1 SGHDT and CDR2 YYEEEE. CDR3 in DNA: TGTGCCAGCAGCCCGGGACTCTCCTACGAGCAGTACTTC. This translates into CASSPGLSYEQYF.